Below are 25 T cell receptor beta chains sequenced from a single sample in a study of shared clonotypes between healthy human individuals. In the naive CD8 group, cells lacked CD45RO and were positively selected for CCR7, so terminally differentiated effector memory CD45RA+ cells were left out. The data were produced by immunoSEQ multiplex PCR, yet TCRdb's version contains in-frame clones alone and is incomplete. The top ten hold 24% of the sample, which has hundreds of thousands of clones, 80% to 95% seen once. The sample comprised naive CD8+ T cells sorted from blood. The receptors originated from a man aged 25 to 40 in good health.

The V gene is TRBV29-1, the J gene TRBJ2-3; D remains unclear. The V gene lost 7 bases and the J gene lost 6 bases, with 8 bases spanning the gap. The CDR3 has 10 residues. CDR1 is SQVTM and CDR2 is ANQGSEA in the germline V gene. The CDR3 nucleotides read TGCAGCGCCGTGAGTGATACGCAGTATTTT. Residues: CSAVSDTQYF.

The gene calls are TRBV7-6 and TRBJ2-1; D is unresolved. Germline V gives CDR1 SGHVS, CDR2 FNYEAQ. The length of the CDR3 is 13 residues. V was trimmed by 2 bases and J by 10 bases, leaving 12 bases between them. Here the CDR3 DNA reads TGTGCCAGCAGCTTAAGGGAACATCGGGAGCAGTTCTTC. It translates to CASSLREHREQFF.

V and J are TRBV7-8 and TRBJ1-1; no clear D gene. Deletions cut 5 bases from V and 1 base from J, with 8 bases between. Germline V lookup: CDR1 SGHVS, CDR2 FQNEAQ. This CDR3 is 13 amino acids long. In DNA form, the CDR3 reads TGTGCCAGCAGCAGCCTCGAGAACACTGAAGCTTTCTTT. It is translated as CASSSLENTEAFF.

The chain recombines TRBV5-4 with TRBJ1-1, with 12 bases lining up with TRBD1. Unmatched junction bases numbered 7, after V lost 9 bases and J lost 1 base. The CDR3 contains 15 residues. Germline V lookup: CDR1 SGHNT, CDR2 YYREEE (reference sequence). The CDR3 DNA follows: TGTGCCATCCCCGGGACAGGGGGCGCGAACACTGAAGCTTTCTTT. This translates into CAIPGTGGANTEAFF.

This chain joins TRBV12-5 and TRBJ2-3; D remains ambiguous. The CDR3 extends over 13 amino acids. Germline assignment: CDR1 LGHNT and CDR2 FRNRAP. Trimming removed 2 bases from V and 0 bases from J, with 3 bases in between. Here the CDR3 DNA reads TGTGCTAGTGGTTTGTGGAGCACAGATACGCAGTATTTT. Translation: CASGLWSTDTQYF. The variable domain in full, completed from reference TRBV12-5 and TRBJ2-3, reads DARVTQTPRHKVTEMGQEVTMRCQPILGHNTVFWYRQTMMQGLELLAYFRNRAPLDDSGMPKDRFSAEMPDATLATLKIQPSEPRDSAVYFCASGLWSTDTQYFGPGTRLTVL.

The chain has TRBV2 and TRBJ1-2; D is undetermined. From germline, CDR1 is SNHLY and CDR2 FYNNEI. Trimming pared 3 bases from V and 6 bases from J, leaving 11 bases between. The CDR3 has 13 amino acids. In DNA form, the CDR3 reads TGTGCCAGCAGTGAGGTTTCCTCTGATGGCTACACCTTC. Translating it yields CASSEVSSDGYTF.

The genes are TRBV18 and TRBJ1-5; TRBD1 matches 11 bases. V lost 2 bases and J lost 7; bases outside the gene matches: 7. Germline CDR1 reads KGHSH; CDR2 reads LQKENI. The CDR3 consists of 16 residues. CDR3 sequence: CASSPYGTGGVQPQHF. CDR3 sequence (DNA): TGTGCCAGCTCACCATACGGGACAGGGGGGGTGCAGCCCCAGCATTTT.

This clone came up once. This chain uses TRBV5-1 with TRBJ2-1; TRBD2 aligns across 7 bases. V was clipped by 3 bases and J by 4 bases; unmatched bases: 10. Germline loops: CDR1 SGHRS, CDR2 YFSETQ. This CDR3 is built from 16 residues. The chain's CDR3 is CASSSGVGGGYNEQFF. DNA for the CDR3: TGCGCCAGCAGCTCAGGAGTGGGGGGAGGGTACAATGAGCAGTTCTTC.

The chain is built from TRBV5-5 and TRBJ2-7; D might be TRBD1 or TRBD2, each matching 5 bases. Germline CDR1 and CDR2: SGHKS and YYEKEE (reference sequence). Trimming pared 3 bases from V and 2 bases from J, leaving 12 bases between. The length of the CDR3 is 14 residues. The DNA for the CDR3 is TGTGCCAGCAGCTCGGGGACCCGTCCCTACGAGCAGTACTTC. Amino acid sequence: CASSSGTRPYEQYF.

This chain uses TRBV5-5 with TRBJ2-7; possibly TRBD2 for D (5 bases). The CDR3 has 15 residues. The V and J ends lost 0 bases and 5 bases respectively, with 15 bases between them. Germline V gene data show CDR1 as SGHKS and CDR2 as YYEKEE (reference sequence). In DNA form, the CDR3 reads TGTGCCAGCAGCTTGGGGGCGGGTCTACCCGACGAGCAGTACTTC. It codes for CASSLGAGLPDEQYF.

The CDR3 DNA is TGTGCCAGCAGCTACGGGCCTAATGAGCAGTTCTTC. Encoded protein: CASSYGPNEQFF. The V call is TRBV9, the J call TRBJ2-1; D is ambiguous. Germline lookup yields CDR1 SGDLS and CDR2 YYNGEE. The CDR3 has 12 residues. V was trimmed by 4 bases and J by 7 bases, leaving 9 bases between them.

The V gene is TRBV10-3, the J gene TRBJ1-1, with D maybe TRBD1 (5 bases). Trimming shortened V by 2 bases and J by 6 bases, and 13 bases separated the two germline ends. Per the germline V gene, CDR1 is ENHRY and CDR2 is SYGVKD. The CDR3 has 14 amino acids. For the CDR3, the DNA is TGTGCCATCAGTGAGGGGATCATGGGGGCTGAAGCTTTCTTT. This gives the protein CAISEGIMGAEAFF.

The V gene is TRBV7-9, the J gene TRBJ2-2; possibly TRBD2 for D (6 bases). This CDR3 has 15 amino acids. CDR1 is SEHNR and CDR2 is FQNEAQ in the germline V gene (reference sequence). V lost 8 bases, J lost 3 bases, and 16 bases lay in between. CDR3 sequence reads: CASPLEGWDTGELFF. The CDR3 DNA is TGTGCCAGCCCACTGGAGGGTTGGGACACCGGGGAGCTGTTTTTT.

This rearrangement joins TRBV7-8 to TRBJ2-1; 9 nucleotides match TRBD2. The CDR3 contains 17 residues. Germline CDR1 reads SGHVS; CDR2 reads FQNEAQ. V shed 5 bases and J 6 bases; nucleotides not matched to a gene: 14. Here the CDR3 DNA reads TGTGCCAGCAGCCCACCTGGACCCGGGACTAGCTTCAATGAGCAGTTCTTC. Translation: CASSPPGPGTSFNEQFF.

As regards this clone: It may be a read error: a sequence one base away is much more abundant. The same CDR3 also results from other DNA sequences found in this sample. This sequence joins TRBV29-1 and TRBJ2-7; no reliable D call. CDR3 size: 12 residues. CDR1 and CDR2 from the germline V gene are SQVTM and ANQGSEA. V lost 1 base to trimming and J lost 2 bases, with 6 bases between them. CDR3 sequence (DNA): TGCAGCGTTGAAGGGGAAACCTACGAGCAGTACTTC. It is translated as CSVEGETYEQYF.

This clone was observed once. The CDR3 protein is CASSSGSRRPSGNEQFF. The CDR3 coding sequence is TGTGCCAGCAGTTCCGGAAGTAGGCGACCTAGTGGGAATGAGCAGTTCTTC. The V call is TRBV27, the J call TRBJ2-1; D is ambiguous. Germline V gene data show CDR1 as MNHEY and CDR2 as SMNVEV (reference sequence). V lost 4 bases and J 7 bases, leaving 23 bases between the germline ends. The CDR3 covers 17 residues.

The rearrangement joins TRBV29-1 to TRBJ2-7; weak D call: TRBD1 (6 bases). The germline V gene has CDR1 SQVTM and CDR2 ANQGSEA. V was pared by 5 bases and J by 4 bases, with 12 bases between. This CDR3 has 12 residues. In nucleotides, the CDR3 is TGCAGCGTTATCTTGGGGGCGTACGAGCAGTACTTC. Protein: CSVILGAYEQYF.

V and J are TRBV7-2 and TRBJ2-1; TRBD2 aligns across 8 bases. CDR1 and CDR2 (germline): SGHTA, FQGNSA. The CDR3 runs 19 residues. V shed 1 base, J shed 6 bases, and the junction held 17 bases outside the gene matches. CDR3 in DNA: TGTGCCAGCAGCTTAGAGGTTAGCGGGACACCGGCTGTCTTCAATGAGCAGTTCTTC. As protein: CASSLEVSGTPAVFNEQFF.

V gene TRBV5-4 combines with J gene TRBJ2-7; no firm D call. This CDR3 region has 13 residues. Deletions cut 4 bases from V and 7 bases from J, with 15 bases between. Germline loops: CDR1 SGHNT, CDR2 YYREEE (reference sequence). This chain's CDR3 is CASSTEPVGEQYF. CDR3 nucleotide sequence: TGTGCCAGCAGCACGGAACCCGTAGGGGAGCAGTACTTC.

V gene TRBV28 combines with J gene TRBJ1-2; D ambiguous. This CDR3 spans 14 amino acids. Germline CDR1 and CDR2: MDHEN and SYDVKM. V was shortened by 9 bases and J by 4 bases, with 18 bases between the two germline ends. DNA of the CDR3: TGTGCCAGTTCCTCTGACGGAACCGTCTATGGCTACACCTTC. Its protein product is CASSSDGTVYGYTF.

V usage is TRBV7-2 and J usage is TRBJ2-3; 7 bases agree with TRBD2. Per the germline V gene, CDR1 is SGHTA and CDR2 is FQGNSA. The CDR3 spans 15 residues. J gave up 3 bases and V 3 bases, and 6 bases lay outside the gene matches. The CDR3 loop reads CASSFPGAGTDTQYF. In DNA form, the CDR3 reads TGTGCCAGCAGCTTTCCGGGAGCGGGAACAGATACGCAGTATTTT.

The count of this clone is one. The chain combines TRBV28 with TRBJ1-5; D is unclear. Germline V gene lookup returns CDR1 MDHEN and CDR2 SYDVKM. V lost 5 bases and J lost 7, with 12 bases in between. CDR3 length: 13 residues. CDR3 region: CASSQEILQPQHF. As DNA, the CDR3 is TGTGCCAGCAGTCAGGAAATTTTGCAGCCCCAGCATTTT. Complete variable domain (other parts from reference TRBV28 and TRBJ1-5): DVKVTQSSRYLVKRTGEKVFLECVQDMDHENMFWYRQDPGLGLRLIYFSYDVKMKEKGDIPEGYSVSREKKERFSLILESASTNQTSMYLCASSQEILQPQHFGDGTRLSIL.

Worth noting for this clone: The same CDR3 also results from other DNA sequences found in this sample. V usage is TRBV7-9 and J usage is TRBJ2-7; D not certain. The V and J ends lost 4 bases and 2 bases respectively, with 6 bases between them. The CDR3 contains 12 residues. In germline, CDR1 is SEHNR, CDR2 FQNEAQ (reference sequence). The CDR3: CASSSTAYEQYF. Here the CDR3 DNA reads TGTGCCAGCAGCTCCACGGCCTACGAGCAGTACTTC.

The chain combines TRBV25-1 with TRBJ2-2; 7 bases line up with TRBD1. This CDR3 region has 17 residues. The V segment lost 6 bases and the J segment 3 bases; nucleotides outside the gene matches: 13. The germline V gene has CDR1 MGHDK and CDR2 SYGVNS. CDR3 protein: CASRARQGWVDTGELFF. The CDR3 DNA reads as TGTGCCAGCAGAGCCAGACAGGGTTGGGTAGACACCGGGGAGCTGTTTTTT. The full variable domain, its missing parts supplied by reference TRBV25-1 and TRBJ2-2, is EADIYQTPRYLVIGTGKKITLECSQTMGHDKMYWYQQDPGMELHLIHYSYGVNSTEKGDLSSESTVSRIRTEHFPLTLESARPSHTSQYLCASRARQGWVDTGELFFGEGSRLTVL.

This clone has ten or more counts. Within the sample, other DNA sequences also encode this same CDR3. The genes are TRBV28 and TRBJ2-7; D gene uncertain. CDR3 size: 12 residues. V was clipped by 4 bases and J by 2 bases, with 6 bases between them. CDR1 and CDR2 from the germline V gene are MDHEN and SYDVKM. The DNA of the CDR3 is TGTGCCAGCAGTTCTGGGACCTACGAGCAGTACTTC. Amino acids: CASSSGTYEQYF.